This T cell receptor beta chain was sequenced in a study of tumor-infiltrating lymphocytes in primary liver carcinoma. TCR beta cDNA was made from approximately 540 ng total RNA with a constant-region primer. Slightly modified ARM-PCR, run as three nested multiplex PCR rounds, produced the TCR beta libraries. PCR rounds one and two used TRBV1-TRBV30 forward primers with a C-beta reverse primer for about 11 cycles each. TCRdb processed the multiplex PCR reads anew with MiXCR; each CDR3 protein has one entry. The sample has fewer than 30,000 distinct CDR3 sequences; roughly four fifths are singletons. Both RNA and DNA were isolated together from about 21-30 mg of bulk tissue that had not been sorted. In this sample, this clonotype is medium-sized. Per the germline V gene, CDR1 is WSHSY and CDR2 is SAAADI. V trimming: 10 bases; J trimming: 5 bases; junction bases outside the gene matches: 5. There are 11 residues in the CDR3.

The specimen sequenced was liver tumor tissue from sampling region 3. The subset denotes: tumor region T3, left-lateral pole. This chain links TRBV10-2 with TRBJ2-7; 7 bases agree with TRBD1. The receptor was isolated from a man aged 40-50 years with primary liver carcinoma and hepatitis B virus infection. This CDR3 is CATGQVDEQYF. In DNA form, the CDR3 reads TGCGCCACCGGACAGGTCGACGAGCAGTACTTC.